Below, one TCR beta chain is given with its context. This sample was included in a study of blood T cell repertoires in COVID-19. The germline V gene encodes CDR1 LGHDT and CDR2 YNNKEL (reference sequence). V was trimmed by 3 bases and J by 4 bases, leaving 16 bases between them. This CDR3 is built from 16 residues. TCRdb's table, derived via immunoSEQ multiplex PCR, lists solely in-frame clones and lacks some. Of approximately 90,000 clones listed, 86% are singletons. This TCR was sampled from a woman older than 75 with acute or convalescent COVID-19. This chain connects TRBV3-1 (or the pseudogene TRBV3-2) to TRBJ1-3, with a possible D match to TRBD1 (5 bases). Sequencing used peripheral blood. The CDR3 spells CASSQGLRGVGNTIYF. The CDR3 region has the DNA TGTGCCAGCAGCCAGGGTCTAAGGGGCGTCGGAAACACCATATATTTT.